Each of the 31 T cell receptor beta chains below was sequenced from the same sample in a study of Graves' ophthalmopathy and Graves' hyperthyroidism. Transcripts of RNA were the source for amplifying TCR beta CDR3 regions. RT-PCR in the first round used HTBI primers; a second-round multiplex PCR followed. TCRdb independently ran MiXCR on the multiplex PCR reads; one entry per CDR3 protein. Of approximately 700,000 distinct CDR3 sequences in the sample, roughly 41% are singletons; the top ten hold 44%. The sequenced sample was peripheral blood. The origin of the receptors is an adult man with Graves' ophthalmopathy.

This clonotype showed up just a few times. V usage is TRBV19 and J usage is TRBJ2-5; weak D call: TRBD1 (6 bases). V lost 3 bases and J lost 3, with 14 bases in between. Germline V CDR1 and CDR2: LNHDA, SQIVND (reference sequence). The CDR3 extends over 15 amino acids. Written as DNA, the CDR3 is TGTGCCAGTAGTATCAGGGGACCAATCGAAGAGACCCAGTACTTC. This codes for CASSIRGPIEETQYF.

The V and J genes are TRBV25-1 and TRBJ1-1; a weak D match, TRBD1 (5 bases). Per the germline V gene, CDR1 is MGHDK and CDR2 is SYGVNS. Trimming stripped 7 bases from V and 2 bases from J, with 11 bases between. The CDR3 totals 13 residues. The DNA of the CDR3 is TGTGCCAGCAAGGTCGGACAAAACACTGAAGCTTTCTTT. This codes for CASKVGQNTEAFF.

Ten or more counts support this clonotype. This chain joins TRBV6-6 and TRBJ1-2, with 7 bases aligning to TRBD1. The ends lost 4 bases at V and 8 bases at J; junction bases unmatched: 7. There are 13 residues in the CDR3. CDR1 MNHNY and CDR2 SVGAGI come from the germline V gene (reference sequence). The CDR3 region has the DNA TGTGCCAGCAGTTTAGACAGGGTACAGGGCTACACCTTC. This codes for CASSLDRVQGYTF.

This clonotype was seen a handful of times. The chain combines TRBV20-1 with TRBJ2-7; D gene uncertain. The CDR3 has 12 amino acids. Germline loops: CDR1 DFQATT, CDR2 SNEGSKA (reference sequence). V was cut by 0 bases and J by 4 bases, with 7 bases left in between. For the CDR3, the DNA is TGCAGTGCTAGAGATTTGAGTTACGAGCAGTACTTC. Amino acid sequence: CSARDLSYEQYF.

The V call is TRBV7-2, the J call TRBJ2-5; D gene unclear. V dropped 5 bases and J dropped 4 bases, with 8 bases sitting between them. Germline V gene lookup returns CDR1 SGHTA and CDR2 FQGNSA. There are 12 residues in the CDR3. The CDR3 loop is CASSTYGETQYF. CDR3 DNA: TGTGCCAGCAGCACATACGGAGAGACCCAGTACTTC.

Worth noting for this clonotype: A read error may be the cause here, since a much bigger clone is one base away. The CDR3 does not close with the conserved phenylalanine or tryptophan, likely indicating a read error. The chain combines TRBV29-1 with TRBJ1-2, with a weak D call TRBD1 (5 bases). Trimming took 7 bases from V and 3 from J, leaving 15 bases between them. Looked up from germline, CDR1 is SQVTM and CDR2 is ANQGSEA. This CDR3 has 13 residues. DNA for the CDR3: TGCAGCGCCCTGCTTGAGACAGACTATGGCTACACCCTC. Its protein product is CSALLETDYGYTL.

In this sample, this clonotype turned up many times. The rearrangement links TRBV29-1 to TRBJ2-7; a weak D match, TRBD1 (6 bases). There are 15 residues in the CDR3. Deletions cut 4 bases from V and 2 bases from J, with 18 bases between. Germline loops: CDR1 SQVTM, CDR2 ANQGSEA. CDR3 DNA sequence: TGCAGCGTTGGTGGGACACCGAAGACTACCTACGAGCAGTACTTC. Translated, it gives CSVGGTPKTTYEQYF.

This clonotype has a count of ten or more. This chain connects TRBV10-3 to TRBJ1-2; D is unclear. The CDR3 runs 16 residues. Trimming stripped 2 bases from V and 0 bases from J, with 13 bases between. The germline V gene has CDR1 ENHRY and CDR2 SYGVKD. CDR3 loop: CAISEGGITANYGYTF. CDR3 coding DNA: TGTGCCATCAGTGAGGGTGGCATAACAGCTAACTATGGCTACACCTTC.

This clonotype occurred a few times. CDR3 residues: CASRKHRDRVRQPQHF. The CDR3 DNA reads TGTGCCAGCAGAAAACACAGGGACAGGGTACGACAGCCCCAGCATTTT. The V and J genes are TRBV24-1 and TRBJ1-5; TRBD1 aligns across 9 bases. The CDR3 consists of 16 residues. CDR1 is KGHDR and CDR2 is SFDVKD in the germline V gene. The trim removed 11 bases at V and 7 bases at J, leaving 17 bases unmatched.

As concerns this clonotype: Its ends do not fully match the called genes, so a read error is possible. The V and J genes are TRBV20-1 and TRBJ2-5; 8 bases align to TRBD1. The CDR3 contains 14 residues. The V gene's germline CDR1 is DFQATT and CDR2 SNEGSKA (reference sequence). CDR3 coding DNA: TGCAGTTCTAGTCCACGGACAGGGCAAGAGACCCAGTACTTC. Translated, it gives CSSSPRTGQETQYF.

Ten or more counts support this clonotype. The genes are TRBV7-9 and TRBJ1-1; 7 nucleotides line up with TRBD1. CDR1 SEHNR and CDR2 FQNEAQ come from the germline V gene (reference sequence). Trimming cost V 4 bases and J 5 bases; bases outside gene matches: 10. This CDR3 region has 15 residues. In DNA, the CDR3 is TGTGCCAGCAGCTCTATAATGACAGGGCGTACTGAAGCTTTCTTT. Residues: CASSSIMTGRTEAFF.

The gene calls are TRBV27 and TRBJ1-6; D not certain. The V end lost 10 bases, the J end lost 9 bases, and 13 bases lay between the germline ends. Germline lookup yields CDR1 MNHEY and CDR2 SMNVEV (reference sequence). The CDR3 is 12 amino acids. The CDR3 DNA follows: TGTGCCACACGGGGAGGCGGTTCACCCCTCCACTTT. Residues: CATRGGGSPLHF.

To note about this clonotype: Likely a read error: the CDR3 ends without its conserved phenylalanine or tryptophan. The limits of the CDR3 on the DNA are not certain, so only TCRdb's listed CDR3 is given. The chain couples TRBV29-1 to TRBJ2-7; TRBD1, the table's D call, was not compared with the DNA. Germline V gene data show CDR1 as SQVTM and CDR2 as ANQGSEA. The CDR3 is made up of 9 amino acids, end residues included. The CDR3 region is CSVEGVANT.

This clonotype was found a few times. This rearrangement joins TRBV28 to TRBJ1-4; D gene ambiguous. Looked up from germline, CDR1 is MDHEN and CDR2 is SYDVKM. With 2 bases removed from V and 5 bases from J, the gap between germline ends came to 9 bases. The CDR3 is 14 residues long. CDR3 loop: CASSLIGSNEKLFF. In DNA, the CDR3 is TGTGCCAGCAGTTTAATCGGGTCGAATGAAAAACTGTTTTTT.

A few counts support this clonotype. The chain uses TRBV11-3 and TRBJ1-6, with 8 bases lining up with TRBD1. CDR3 size: 16 residues. Germline V gene lookup returns CDR1 SGHNT and CDR2 YENEEA. With V trimmed by 4 bases and J by 7 bases, 9 bases remained unmatched. Written as DNA, the CDR3 is TGTGCCAGCAGCTCAATGGGGACAGGCAGAAATTCACCCCTCCACTTT. As protein: CASSSMGTGRNSPLHF. Based on the CDR3 plus reference TRBV11-3 and TRBJ1-6, the full variable domain is EAGVVQSPRYKIIEKKQPVAFWCNPISGHNTLYWYLQNLGQGPELLIRYENEEAVDDSQLPKDRFSAERLKGVDSTLKIQPAELGDSAVYLCASSSMGTGRNSPLHFGNGTRLTVT.

The chain has TRBV19 and TRBJ1-5; D gene uncertain. CDR1 and CDR2 from the germline V gene are LNHDA and SQIVND (reference sequence). The CDR3 is 15 residues long. Trimming removed 3 bases at V and 0 bases at J, with 9 bases between. CDR3 nucleotides: TGTGCCAGTAGTATTAGACCGTATAGCAATCAGCCCCAGCATTTT. Translation: CASSIRPYSNQPQHF.

This clonotype was picked up many times. The genes are TRBV10-3 and TRBJ1-4; TRBD1 is a possible D gene (5 bases). Trimming pared 0 bases from V and 6 bases from J, leaving 14 bases between. The CDR3 has 16 residues. Germline CDR1 and CDR2: ENHRY and SYGVKD. The CDR3 region is CAISESVSGSDEKLFF. CDR3 coding DNA: TGTGCCATCAGTGAGTCGGTATCAGGGTCGGATGAAAAACTGTTTTTT.

The rearrangement joins TRBV25-1 to TRBJ2-5; TRBD2 agrees at 14 bases. The CDR3 runs to 16 residues. Germline CDR1 MGHDK, CDR2 SYGVNS. V lost 5 bases and J lost 7; bases outside the gene matches: 9. The CDR3 DNA sequence: TGTGCCAGCAGTTTCCCGGGACTAGCGGGAGAAGGGACCCAGTACTTC. Translation: CASSFPGLAGEGTQYF.

This chain joins TRBV6-1 and TRBJ1-2, with D possibly being TRBD1 (6 bases). Per germline, CDR1 MNHNS and CDR2 SASEGT. Trimming removed 10 bases at V and 2 bases at J, with 14 bases between. The CDR3 is made up of 13 amino acids. CDR3: CAIPTGVNYGYTF. CDR3 nucleotides: TGTGCCATCCCGACAGGAGTAAACTATGGCTACACCTTC.

A single count supports this clonotype. The J gene is TRBJ2-2, the V gene TRBV25-1, with a weak D call TRBD2 (6 bases). Per germline, CDR1 MGHDK and CDR2 SYGVNS. V shed 6 bases and J shed 2 bases, with 16 bases lying between them. The CDR3 extends over 16 amino acids. CDR3 amino acids: CASRDRVGGNTGELFF. In DNA, the CDR3 is TGTGCCAGCAGGGACCGGGTCGGGGGTAACACCGGGGAGCTGTTTTTT.

The chain combines TRBV20-1 with TRBJ2-5; either TRBD1 or TRBD2 may fit D (7 bases each). The V gene lost 0 bases and the J gene lost 5 bases, with 19 bases spanning the gap. The V gene's germline CDR1 is DFQATT and CDR2 SNEGSKA (reference sequence). This CDR3 has 16 residues. In DNA, the CDR3 is TGCAGTGCTAGAGATCAGGGGGGGCGGGTAGAGGAGACCCAGTACTTC. This codes for CSARDQGGRVEETQYF.

The chain carries TRBV7-9 and TRBJ1-4; D call uncertain. V was clipped by 1 base and J by 0 bases, with 9 bases between them. Germline V gene lookup returns CDR1 SEHNR and CDR2 FQNEAQ (reference sequence). The CDR3 is 16 residues long. CDR3 nucleotide sequence: TGTGCCAGCAGCTTAGATGACCTTCCAACTAATGAAAAACTGTTTTTT. This translates into CASSLDDLPTNEKLFF.

The rearrangement uses TRBV7-2 and TRBJ2-5, with 11 bases lining up with TRBD1. V dropped 4 bases and J dropped 4; count of bases not matched to a gene: 11. Germline assignment: CDR1 SGHTA and CDR2 FQGNSA. The CDR3 contains 17 residues. The CDR3 spells CASSSRARTGGLETQYF. CDR3 DNA sequence: TGTGCCAGCAGCTCGCGAGCTCGGACAGGGGGCCTAGAGACCCAGTACTTC.

The chain joins TRBV5-6 to TRBJ1-2; D may be TRBD1 (5 bases). Looked up from germline, CDR1 is SGHDT and CDR2 is YYEEEE. The CDR3 consists of 14 residues. The V end was cut by 4 bases, the J end by 8 bases, with 18 bases between. CDR3 protein: CASSQLGVNGGYTF. The CDR3, as DNA: TGTGCCAGCAGCCAACTGGGGGTAAACGGAGGCTACACCTTC.

This clonotype was found once. The V and J genes are TRBV6-6 and TRBJ2-7; 10 bases are a match to TRBD2. The germline gives CDR1 MNHNY, CDR2 SVGAGI (reference sequence). The CDR3 is 16 residues long. V lost 6 bases to trimming and J lost 2 bases; unmatched junction nucleotides: 10. In nucleotides, the CDR3 is TGTGCCAGCAGGCGATCCGGGACTAGCGAAACCTACGAGCAGTACTTC. Amino acids: CASRRSGTSETYEQYF.

This clonotype showed up many times. This chain connects TRBV25-1 to TRBJ1-2, with a possible D match to TRBD1 (5 bases). Germline V gives CDR1 MGHDK, CDR2 SYGVNS. This CDR3 is built from 13 residues. V shed 0 bases and J shed 10 bases, with 12 bases lying between them. Written as DNA, the CDR3 is TGTGCCAGCAGTGAATATTGGACACCTAACTACACCTTC. Amino acids: CASSEYWTPNYTF.

As concerns this clonotype: A read error may produce the germline difference seen at one junction end. V is TRBV7-2 and J is TRBJ2-5; 7 positions match TRBD1. Germline V lookup: CDR1 SGHTA, CDR2 FQGNSA. There are 17 residues in the CDR3. This CDR3 reads CASNLDALTGLSETQYF. DNA for the CDR3: TGTGCCAGCAACTTAGACGCCCTGACAGGGCTTTCAGAGACCCAGTACTTC.

On this clonotype itself: Here the CDR3 omits its conserved ending phenylalanine or tryptophan, so a read error is the likely source. V is TRBV5-6 and J is TRBJ2-7; D may correspond to TRBD1 or TRBD2 (6 bases each). Germline values: CDR1 SGHDT, CDR2 YYEEEE. V was shortened by 3 bases and J by 0 bases, with 16 bases between the two germline ends. This CDR3 comprises 16 residues. The CDR3 sequence is CASSSGATRVSYEQYL. The CDR3 nucleotides read TGTGCCAGCAGCTCGGGGGCCACGAGGGTCTCCTACGAGCAGTACCTC.

This clonotype has a count of ten or more. The genes are TRBV9 and TRBJ1-3, with D possibly matching TRBD1 (5 bases). In germline, CDR1 is SGDLS, CDR2 YYNGEE. The CDR3 runs to 16 residues. Deletions cut 5 bases from V and 4 bases from J, with 19 bases between. The CDR3 loop is CASSGRDSQFGNTIYF. CDR3 nucleotide sequence: TGTGCCAGCAGTGGCCGGGACTCTCAGTTCGGAAACACCATATATTTT.

This chain joins TRBV10-1 and TRBJ2-5; D could derive from TRBD1 or TRBD2 (5 bases each). Germline V gene sequence: CDR1 WNHNN, CDR2 SYGVQD (reference sequence). This CDR3 contains 14 residues. V lost 6 bases and J 5 bases, leaving 16 bases between the germline ends. CDR3 region: CASSTGTRGETQYF. CDR3 in DNA: TGCGCCAGCAGCACCGGGACCCGAGGGGAGACCCAGTACTTC.

V and J are TRBV5-1 and TRBJ2-2, with D possibly matching TRBD2 (6 bases). V lost 4 bases and J 5 bases, leaving 15 bases between the germline ends. Germline values: CDR1 SGHRS, CDR2 YFSETQ. The CDR3 sequence is 15 residues long. Here the CDR3 reads CASSAGPFRTGELFF. For the CDR3, the DNA is TGCGCCAGCAGCGCGGGACCCTTCCGTACCGGGGAGCTGTTTTTT.